This entry describes one TCR beta chain. Because it lacks the conserved phenylalanine or tryptophan at the end, this CDR3 is likely a read error. Because the CDR3's place on the DNA is in doubt, the DNA is left out and the CDR3 is given as listed by TCRdb. Inclusive of both ends, the CDR3 amounts to 15 amino acids. Germline CDR1 MDHEN, CDR2 SYDVKM. The template was RNA from unsorted bulk tissue. Distant lung tissue was collected more than 3 cm away from the tumor edge. This record comes from a study of tumor and adjacent non-tumor tissue in lung cancer. TCRbeta libraries were built with three rounds of nested PCR, modified from ARM-PCR. From the multiplex PCR reads, TCRdb called clonotypes with MiXCR, one entry per CDR3 protein. The sample includes roughly 67,000 distinct CDR3 sequences, more than 65% of them seen just once.

Material for sequencing was distant non-tumor lung tissue. The TCR was taken from a man in his 60s with non-small cell lung cancer. The genes are TRBV28 and TRBJ1-5; the table's D gene call, TRBD1, was not cross checked with the DNA. CDR3: CASSLLGRGWQPQHL.